This T cell receptor beta chain originates from a study of Ad26.COV2.S vaccination and SARS-CoV-2 variants. Turning to the study itself: As a participant in COV1001, the donor was in the Ad26.COV2.S trial arm. The vaccine Ad26.COV2.S was put into the muscle once, or twice with 56 days between. Regarding the study as a whole: From the TCR breadth and depth analyses, total T cell responses may have been underestimated. The authors reported substantial breadth in spike-specific CD8+ and CD4+ T cell responses after vaccination.

The junction had 10 bases not matched to a gene; V was cut back by 2 bases and J by 2 bases. This CDR3 is built from 18 residues. Germline loops: CDR1 MGHRA, CDR2 YSYEKL. Remarks on this clone: Antigen: not known.

Profiling relied on immunoSEQ multiplex PCR, and the TCRdb table lists in-frame clones only, not all of them. The profile shows over 200,000 clones, approximately 88% of them singletons. Treatment of the sample: over 15 received Ad26.COV2.S at low or high dose, single or two shots; 5 received placebo; per-sample allocation not given. Samples analyzed were those drawn on day 63 after the first vaccine or placebo injection. This TCR was sampled from a person between 18 and 65 years old who received the Ad26.COV2.S COVID-19 vaccine or a placebo. This rearrangement joins TRBV4-1 to TRBJ2-5; 11 bases match TRBD1. The specimen comprised peripheral blood, sampled in a trial of Ad26.COV2.S vaccine versus placebo. The CDR3 DNA reads TGCGCCAGCAGCCAACAGGGACAGGGGGGTATAGGGCAAGAGACCCAGTACTTC. Translated: CASSQQGQGGIGQETQYF.